These T cell receptor beta chains were read from a single sample in a study of blood T cell repertoires in COVID-19. Using immunoSEQ multiplex PCR, the repertoire was profiled, and TCRdb retains in-frame clones only, with some absent. The sample lists roughly 300,000 clones; under 90% were seen once. The sequencing input was peripheral blood. The receptors stem from a woman aged 50 to 60 who had recovered from COVID-19. Each CDR3 is given with its conserved first and last residue. The order of the fields is D gene, clone size, V gene, J gene, CDR3 DNA, CDR3 protein. The D gene is left open where the match is weak. Not every row has a clone size; where given, it reads once, few, many or a size class.

>-|-|TRBV18|TRBJ2-7
TGTGCCAGCTCACCTAGCCTAGGAGGACCAATCAAAGCCTACGAGCAGTACTTC
CASSPSLGGPIKAYEQYF
>TRBD2|-|TRBV18|TRBJ2-7
TGTGCCAGCTCACCACCGGGACTAGCCTACGAGCAGTACTTC
CASSPPGLAYEQYF
>TRBD1|-|TRBV5-1|TRBJ1-6
TGCGCCAGCAGCTTGTCACAGGGGGAGTCACCCCTCCACTTT
CASSLSQGESPLHF
>-|-|TRBV12-3/TRBV12-4|TRBJ1-1
TGTGCCAGCAGTTTAGAGGGGTGGGCTTTCTTT
CASSLEGWAFF
>TRBD1|-|TRBV5-4|TRBJ1-2
TGTGCCAGCAGCTTGAAGTCGAGGAACAGGGGATTTTCTGGCTACACCTTC
CASSLKSRNRGFSGYTF
>TRBD1|once|TRBV12-3/TRBV12-4|TRBJ1-2
TGTGCCAGCAGCCACAGGGGCGATGGCTACACCTTC
CASSHRGDGYTF
>-|few|TRBV6-2/TRBV6-3|TRBJ1-5
TGTGCCAGCAGCCCTAGGGGTAACGGTCTGGCCCAGCATTTT
CASSPRGNGLAQHF
>TRBD1|once|TRBV6-2/TRBV6-3|TRBJ2-2
TGTGCCAGCAGTTACTTTAGACAGGGTGTATCAGCCACAGTAGTCACCGGGGAGCTGTTTTTT
CASSYFRQGVSATVVTGELFF
>-|-|TRBV24-1|TRBJ2-5
TGTGCCACCAGTGACGTATTGGGCAAGGAGACCCAGTACTTC
CATSDVLGKETQYF
>TRBD2|-|TRBV4-1|TRBJ2-7
TGCGCCAGCAGCAGCCCCGGGACTAGCGGGGGGGGCAACGAGCAGTACTTC
CASSSPGTSGGGNEQYF
>TRBD1|-|TRBV3-1/TRBV3-2|TRBJ2-7
TGTGCCAGCAGTTCGTCCGGGACAGGGCGATACGAGCAGTACTTC
CASSSSGTGRYEQYF
>TRBD1|-|TRBV18|TRBJ1-3
TGTGCCAGCTCATCAGGACAGGGGGCTTCTGGAAACACCATATATTTT
CASSSGQGASGNTIYF
>TRBD1|-|TRBV25-1|TRBJ2-1
TGTGCCAGCAGTGAGGCCCAAGGCGGCAGGGGGAGAAATGAGCAGTTCTTC
CASSEAQGGRGRNEQFF
>-|-|TRBV5-1|TRBJ2-1
TGCGCCAGCAGTTTGGAGGCCGGGTACAATGAGCAGTTCTTC
CASSLEAGYNEQFF
>TRBD2|-|TRBV7-2|TRBJ2-5
TGTGCCAGCAGGAAAGGACTAGCTCAAGAGACCCAGTACTTC
CASRKGLAQETQYF
>-|-|TRBV10-3|TRBJ2-2
TGTGCCATCAGACAAGCCCCTAGCACCGGGGAGCTGTTTTTT
CAIRQAPSTGELFF
>-|-|TRBV5-1|TRBJ2-7
TGCGCCAGCAGCTTGGTAACACAGGACGAGCAGTACTTC
CASSLVTQDEQYF
>TRBD1|-|TRBV12-3/TRBV12-4|TRBJ2-4
TGTGCCAGCAGTTTCAGGGGGCGAGACATTCAGTACTTC
CASSFRGRDIQYF
>-|-|TRBV7-2|TRBJ1-1
TGTGCCAGCAGCCAACCGACGGCTCGGGCTGAAGCTTTCTTT
CASSQPTARAEAFF
>TRBD2|-|TRBV11-3|TRBJ2-1
TGTGCCAGCAGCCCGGGGGGGCCAGGCTACAATGAGCAGTTCTTC
CASSPGGPGYNEQFF
>TRBD2|-|TRBV4-3|TRBJ2-4
TGCGCCAGCAGCCAAGACCTAGCGGGAGGAGTTGACATTCAGTACTTC
CASSQDLAGGVDIQYF
>TRBD1|-|TRBV27|TRBJ1-3
TGTGCCAGCAGTTTAAGGACAGGGTCGGAACAACCTGGAAACACCATATATTTT
CASSLRTGSEQPGNTIYF
>-|-|TRBV24-1|TRBJ2-1
TGTGCCACCAGTGATTCCGCGAGCTCCTACAATGAGCAGTTCTTC
CATSDSASSYNEQFF
>-|-|TRBV25-1|TRBJ1-2
TGTGCCAGCAGATGCCCCCGACGACAGGAGCAAAATTATGGCTACACCTTC
CASRCPRRQEQNYGYTF
>-|-|TRBV28|TRBJ1-4
TGTGCCAGCAGTACCCAGGGGGAAAAACTGTTTTTT
CASSTQGEKLFF
>TRBD2|-|TRBV28|TRBJ2-7
TGTGCCAGCAGTTTATACGGGAGGGCGTACTTC
CASSLYGRAYF
>-|-|TRBV4-1|TRBJ1-3
TGCGCCAGCAGCCAAAACCCGGACCTGAGGGGGAGCTCTGGAAACACCATATATTTT
CASSQNPDLRGSSGNTIYF